This T cell receptor beta chain was profiled in a study of blood T cell repertoires in COVID-19. In the original workflow: By means of reference gene primer amplification, nucleated cell counts were estimated. The method was immunoSEQ multiplex PCR; TCRdb's version includes in-frame clones alone and lacks a portion of them. The D gene and trimming were derived from the DNA, and the V and J assignments and clone size from that table. This sample has 200,000 to 250,000 clones, with around 87% found just once. This TCR was recovered from a man in his sixties with acute or convalescent COVID-19. Sequencing was done on a sample of peripheral blood.

The CDR3 nucleotides read TGCGCCAGCAGCTTGTACGGGTACCCGAATTCGAATGAGCAGTTCTTC. Translated: CASSLYGYPNSNEQFF. The chain joins TRBV5-1 to TRBJ2-1; D call uncertain. V lost 1 base, J lost 7 bases, and 18 bases lay in between. The CDR3 covers 16 residues. CDR1 SGHRS and CDR2 YFSETQ come from the germline V gene.